Listed below are T cell receptor beta chains from one sample, sequenced in a study of cytomegalovirus exposure and HLA in healthy donors. Some clones are missing from TCRdb's copy, which holds only in-frame ones; the method was immunoSEQ multiplex PCR. The sample shows 200,000 or so clones, around nine tenths of them seen only once. The sequenced sample was PBMCs. The receptors were gathered from a young woman in good health and CMV-seronegative. CDR3s include the opening cysteine and the closing phenylalanine or tryptophan. Each record gives: V gene, J gene, clone size, D gene, CDR3 protein, CDR3 DNA. A D gene is named only where the DNA matches it firmly. Clone size is not always given. Where it is, it says once, few, many or a class for expanded clones.

TRBV6-5	TRBJ2-1	-	TRBD2	CASSSGLAGNEQFF	TGTGCCAGCAGTTCCGGACTAGCGGGAAATGAGCAGTTCTTC
TRBV12-5	TRBJ1-3	-	-	CASGLSGNTIYF	TGTGCTAGTGGTCTCTCTGGAAACACCATATATTTT
TRBV23-1	TRBJ2-7	-	TRBD1	CASSLTGSHEQYF	TGCGCCAGCAGTCTGACAGGGTCCCACGAGCAGTACTTC
TRBV6-6	TRBJ1-2	-	-	CASSYLGVGHPGAIF	TGTGCCAGCAGTTACTTAGGGGTTGGCCACCCCGGAGCTATCTTC
TRBV5-4	TRBJ2-3	-	-	CASSWQTSPTDTQYF	TGTGCCAGCAGCTGGCAGACTAGTCCCACAGATACGCAGTATTTT
TRBV7-9	TRBJ2-7	-	-	CASSSPLSIYEQYF	TGTGCCAGCAGCTCCCCTTTGAGCATCTACGAGCAGTACTTC
TRBV30	TRBJ1-2	-	TRBD1	CAWSTGAGSGYTF	TGTGCCTGGAGTACAGGGGCGGGTAGTGGCTACACCTTC
TRBV28	TRBJ1-6	-	-	CASSPQAGLSYNSPLHF	TGTGCCAGCAGCCCCCAGGCAGGCCTCTCCTATAATTCACCCCTCCACTTT
TRBV4-2	TRBJ2-7	-	TRBD2	CASSQGVLAEGMDYEQYF	TGTGCCAGCAGCCAAGGGGTACTAGCGGAGGGAATGGACTACGAGCAGTACTTC
TRBV9	TRBJ1-1	-	TRBD1	CASSPGTGANTEAFF	TGTGCCAGCAGCCCAGGGACAGGGGCGAACACTGAAGCTTTCTTT
TRBV5-1	TRBJ2-3	-	TRBD2	CASSSWGTSFWATTDTQYF	TGCGCCAGCAGCTCATGGGGGACTAGCTTTTGGGCAACCACAGATACGCAGTATTTT
TRBV19	TRBJ2-2	-	TRBD1	CASSADRTGGANTGELFF	TGTGCCAGTAGTGCGGACCGCACAGGGGGCGCGAACACCGGGGAGCTGTTTTTT
TRBV5-1	TRBJ2-1	-	-	CASSLEGPNNEQFF	TGCGCCAGCAGCTTGGAGGGGCCCAACAATGAGCAGTTCTTC
TRBV10-3	TRBJ2-7	-	TRBD2	CAISGTSGREGAYEQYF	TGTGCCATCAGTGGTACTAGCGGGAGGGAAGGCGCCTACGAGCAGTACTTC
TRBV13	TRBJ2-1	-	TRBD2	CASSTGLADNEQFF	TGTGCCAGCAGCACGGGACTAGCGGACAATGAGCAGTTCTTC
TRBV27	TRBJ2-3	-	TRBD1	CASSQISGTGRDTQYF	TGTGCCAGCAGTCAAATATCCGGGACAGGGAGGGATACGCAGTATTTT
TRBV30	TRBJ1-5	-	-	CAWSGDSYFHPQHF	TGTGCCTGGAGCGGGGACTCATATTTTCATCCCCAGCATTTT
TRBV6-1	TRBJ2-7	once	-	CASKIDSAYEQYF	TGTGCCAGCAAGATCGACAGCGCCTACGAGCAGTACTTC